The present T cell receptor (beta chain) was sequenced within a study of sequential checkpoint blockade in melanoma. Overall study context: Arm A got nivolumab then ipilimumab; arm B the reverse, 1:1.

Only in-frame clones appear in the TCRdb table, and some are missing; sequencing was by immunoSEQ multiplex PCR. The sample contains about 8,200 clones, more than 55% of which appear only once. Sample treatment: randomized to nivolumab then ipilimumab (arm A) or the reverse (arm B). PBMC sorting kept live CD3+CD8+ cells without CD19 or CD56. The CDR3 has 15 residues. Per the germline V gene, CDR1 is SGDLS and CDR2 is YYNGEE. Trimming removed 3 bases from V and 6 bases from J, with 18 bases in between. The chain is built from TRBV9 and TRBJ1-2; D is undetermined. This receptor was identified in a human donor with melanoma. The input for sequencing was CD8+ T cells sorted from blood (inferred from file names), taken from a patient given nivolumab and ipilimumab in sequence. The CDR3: CASSAYDVSTDGYTF. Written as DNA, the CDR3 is TGTGCCAGCAGCGCCTATGATGTTAGTACAGATGGCTACACCTTC.